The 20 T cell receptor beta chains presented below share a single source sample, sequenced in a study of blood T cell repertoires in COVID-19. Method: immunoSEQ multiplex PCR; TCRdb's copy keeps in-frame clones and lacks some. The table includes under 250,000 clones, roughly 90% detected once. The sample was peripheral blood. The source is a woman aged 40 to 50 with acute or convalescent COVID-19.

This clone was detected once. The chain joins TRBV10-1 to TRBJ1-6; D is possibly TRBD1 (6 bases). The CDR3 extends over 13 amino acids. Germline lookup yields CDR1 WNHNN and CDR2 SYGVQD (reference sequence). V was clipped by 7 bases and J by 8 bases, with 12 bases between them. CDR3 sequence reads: CASKAQGYSPLHF. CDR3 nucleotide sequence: TGCGCCAGCAAGGCACAGGGTTATTCACCCCTCCACTTT.

Here the CDR3 reads CASSHYPDRSSPLHF. CDR3 nucleotides: TGCGCCAGCAGCCACTATCCGGACAGGTCTTCACCCCTCCACTTT. The chain combines TRBV4-1 with TRBJ1-6, with TRBD1 identical over 7 bases. This CDR3 spans 15 amino acids. CDR1 is MGHRA, CDR2 YSYEKL, per germline. The V segment lost 3 bases and the J segment 9 bases; nucleotides outside the gene matches: 8.

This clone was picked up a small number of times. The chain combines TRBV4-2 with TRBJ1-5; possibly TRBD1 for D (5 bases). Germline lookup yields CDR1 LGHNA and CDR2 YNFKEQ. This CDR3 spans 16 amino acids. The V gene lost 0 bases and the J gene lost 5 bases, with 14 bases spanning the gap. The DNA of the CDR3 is TGTGCCAGCAGCCAAGATCTCGGGCAGGGTTATCAGCCCCAGCATTTT. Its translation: CASSQDLGQGYQPQHF.

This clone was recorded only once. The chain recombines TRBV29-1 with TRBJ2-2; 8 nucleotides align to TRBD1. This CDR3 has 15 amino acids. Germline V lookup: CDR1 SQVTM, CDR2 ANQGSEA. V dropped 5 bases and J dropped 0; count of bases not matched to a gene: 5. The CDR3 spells CSVQGAVPNTGELFF. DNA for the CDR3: TGCAGCGTTCAGGGGGCGGTACCGAACACCGGGGAGCTGTTTTTT.

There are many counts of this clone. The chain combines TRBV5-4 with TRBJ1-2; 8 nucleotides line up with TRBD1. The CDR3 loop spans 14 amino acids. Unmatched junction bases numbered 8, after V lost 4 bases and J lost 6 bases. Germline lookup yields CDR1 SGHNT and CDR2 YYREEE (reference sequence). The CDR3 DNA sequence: TGTGCCAGCAGCACCGGACAGGGAACTAATGGCTACACCTTC. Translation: CASSTGQGTNGYTF. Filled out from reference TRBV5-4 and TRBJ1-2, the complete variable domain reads ETGVTQSPTHLIKTRGQQVTLRCSSQSGHNTVSWYQQALGQGPQFIFQYYREEENGRGNFPPRFSGLQFPNYSSELNVNALELDDSALYLCASSTGQGTNGYTFGSGTRLTVV.

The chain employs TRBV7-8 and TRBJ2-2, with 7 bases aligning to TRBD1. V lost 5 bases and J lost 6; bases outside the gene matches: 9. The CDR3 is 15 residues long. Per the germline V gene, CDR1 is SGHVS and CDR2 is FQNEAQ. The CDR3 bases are TGTGCCAGCAGCAAAAACAGGGGAAAGGCCGGGGAGCTGTTTTTT. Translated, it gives CASSKNRGKAGELFF.

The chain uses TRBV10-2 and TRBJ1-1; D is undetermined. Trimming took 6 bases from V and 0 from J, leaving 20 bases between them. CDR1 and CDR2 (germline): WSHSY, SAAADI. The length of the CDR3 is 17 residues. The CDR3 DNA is TGCGCCAGCAGACCGGCGGGCCTCGGCTGGATGAACACTGAAGCTTTCTTT. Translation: CASRPAGLGWMNTEAFF.

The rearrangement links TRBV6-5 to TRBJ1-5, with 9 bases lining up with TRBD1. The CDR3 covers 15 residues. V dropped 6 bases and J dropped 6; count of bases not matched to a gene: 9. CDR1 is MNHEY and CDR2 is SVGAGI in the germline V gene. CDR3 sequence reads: CASSPRDRVGQPQHF. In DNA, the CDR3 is TGTGCCAGCAGCCCCCGGGACAGGGTTGGTCAGCCCCAGCATTTT.

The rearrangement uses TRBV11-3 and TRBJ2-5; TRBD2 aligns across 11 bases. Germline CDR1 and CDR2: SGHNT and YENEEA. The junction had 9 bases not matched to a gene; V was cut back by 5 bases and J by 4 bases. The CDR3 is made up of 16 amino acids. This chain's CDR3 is CASSQETSGEGETQYF. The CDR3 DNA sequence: TGTGCCAGCAGCCAAGAGACTAGCGGGGAAGGAGAGACCCAGTACTTC.

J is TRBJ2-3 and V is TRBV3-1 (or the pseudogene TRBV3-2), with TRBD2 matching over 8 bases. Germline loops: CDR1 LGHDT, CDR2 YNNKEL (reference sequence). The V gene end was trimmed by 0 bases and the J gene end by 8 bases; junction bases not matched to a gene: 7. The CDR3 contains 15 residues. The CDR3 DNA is TGTGCCAGCAGCCAAGATGCGGGGGGCACCGGTACGCAGTATTTT. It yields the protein CASSQDAGGTGTQYF.

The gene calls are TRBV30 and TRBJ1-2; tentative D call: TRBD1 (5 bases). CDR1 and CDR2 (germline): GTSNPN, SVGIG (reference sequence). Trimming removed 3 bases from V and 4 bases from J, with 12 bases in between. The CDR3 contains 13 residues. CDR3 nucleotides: TGTGCCTGGAGCAAGGGGTGGGTCTATGGCTACACCTTC. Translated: CAWSKGWVYGYTF.

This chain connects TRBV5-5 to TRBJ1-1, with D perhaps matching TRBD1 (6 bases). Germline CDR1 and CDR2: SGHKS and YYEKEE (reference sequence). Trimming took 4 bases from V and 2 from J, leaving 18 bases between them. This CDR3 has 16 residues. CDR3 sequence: CASSHSGVRLNTEAFF. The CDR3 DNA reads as TGTGCCAGCAGCCATTCAGGGGTGCGGCTAAACACTGAAGCTTTCTTT.

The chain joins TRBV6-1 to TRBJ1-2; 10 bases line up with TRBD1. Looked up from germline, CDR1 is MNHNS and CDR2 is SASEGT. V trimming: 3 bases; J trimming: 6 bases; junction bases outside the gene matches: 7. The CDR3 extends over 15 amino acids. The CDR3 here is CASSDPGQGRDGYTF. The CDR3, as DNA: TGTGCCAGCAGTGATCCGGGACAGGGGAGGGATGGCTACACCTTC.

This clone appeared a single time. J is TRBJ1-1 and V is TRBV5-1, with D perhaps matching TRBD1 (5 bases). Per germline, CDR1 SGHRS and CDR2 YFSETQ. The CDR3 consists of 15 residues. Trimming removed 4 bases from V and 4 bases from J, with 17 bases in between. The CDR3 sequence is CASSHRGVEVTEAFF. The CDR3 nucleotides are TGCGCCAGCAGCCACCGGGGGGTTGAGGTCACTGAAGCTTTCTTT.

CDR3 sequence: CASSLDPVPGANVLTF. Here the CDR3 DNA reads TGTGCCAGCAGCTTAGATCCAGTCCCTGGGGCCAACGTCCTGACTTTC. This rearrangement joins TRBV7-9 to TRBJ2-6; D remains unclear. Germline V lookup: CDR1 SEHNR, CDR2 FQNEAQ (reference sequence). Trimming cost V 1 base and J 2 bases, with 9 bases left between them. The CDR3 contains 16 residues.

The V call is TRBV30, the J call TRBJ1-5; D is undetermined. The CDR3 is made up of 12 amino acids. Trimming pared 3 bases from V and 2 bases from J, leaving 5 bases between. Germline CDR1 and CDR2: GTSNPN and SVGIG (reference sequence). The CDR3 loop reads CAWSQGNQPQHF. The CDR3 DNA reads TGTGCCTGGAGCCAGGGCAATCAGCCCCAGCATTTT.

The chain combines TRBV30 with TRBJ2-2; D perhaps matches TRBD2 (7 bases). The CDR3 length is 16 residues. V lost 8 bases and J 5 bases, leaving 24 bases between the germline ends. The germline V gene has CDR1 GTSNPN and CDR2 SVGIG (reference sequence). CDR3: CARKEGPGGRTGELFF. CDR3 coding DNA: TGTGCCCGCAAGGAGGGTCCCGGGGGGCGAACCGGGGAGCTGTTTTTT.

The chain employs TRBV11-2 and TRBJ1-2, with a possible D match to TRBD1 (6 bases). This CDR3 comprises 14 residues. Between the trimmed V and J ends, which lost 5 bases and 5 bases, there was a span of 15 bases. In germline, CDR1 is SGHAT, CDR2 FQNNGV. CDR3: CASSLVWDTYGYTF. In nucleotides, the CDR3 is TGTGCCAGCAGCCTCGTTTGGGACACTTATGGCTACACCTTC.

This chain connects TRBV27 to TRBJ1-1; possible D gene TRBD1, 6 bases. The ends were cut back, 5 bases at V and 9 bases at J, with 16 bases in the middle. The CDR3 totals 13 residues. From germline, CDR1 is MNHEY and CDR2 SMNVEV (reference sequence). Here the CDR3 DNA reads TGTGCCAGCAGTCCCTTTACAGGGATGCAAGCTTTCTTT. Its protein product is CASSPFTGMQAFF.

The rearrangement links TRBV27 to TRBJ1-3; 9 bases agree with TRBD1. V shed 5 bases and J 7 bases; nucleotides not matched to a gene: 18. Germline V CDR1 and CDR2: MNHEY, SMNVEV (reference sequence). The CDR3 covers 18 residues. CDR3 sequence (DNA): TGTGCCAGCAGTCTTCGGGGGACAGGGTATATGATTTGGAACACCATATATTTT. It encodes CASSLRGTGYMIWNTIYF.